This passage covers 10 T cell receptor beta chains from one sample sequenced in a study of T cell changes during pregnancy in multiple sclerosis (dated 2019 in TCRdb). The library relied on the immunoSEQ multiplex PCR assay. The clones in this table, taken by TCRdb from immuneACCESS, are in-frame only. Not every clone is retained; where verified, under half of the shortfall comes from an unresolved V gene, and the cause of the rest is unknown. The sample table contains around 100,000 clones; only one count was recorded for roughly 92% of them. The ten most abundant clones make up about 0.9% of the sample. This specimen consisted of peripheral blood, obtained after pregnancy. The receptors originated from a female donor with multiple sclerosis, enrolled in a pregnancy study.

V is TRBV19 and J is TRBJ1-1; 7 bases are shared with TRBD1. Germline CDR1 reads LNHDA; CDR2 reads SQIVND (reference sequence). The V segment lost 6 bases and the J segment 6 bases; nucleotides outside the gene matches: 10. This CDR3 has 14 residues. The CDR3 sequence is CASSRQGLVPEAFF. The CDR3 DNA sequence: TGTGCCAGTAGCCGACAGGGCTTAGTCCCTGAAGCTTTCTTT.

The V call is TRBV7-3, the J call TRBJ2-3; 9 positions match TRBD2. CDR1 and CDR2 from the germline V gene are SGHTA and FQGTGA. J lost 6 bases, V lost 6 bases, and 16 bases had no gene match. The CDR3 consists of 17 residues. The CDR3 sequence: CASSRDVGGGGADTQYF. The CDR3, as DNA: TGTGCCAGCAGTCGAGATGTGGGCGGCGGGGGGGCGGATACGCAGTATTTT.

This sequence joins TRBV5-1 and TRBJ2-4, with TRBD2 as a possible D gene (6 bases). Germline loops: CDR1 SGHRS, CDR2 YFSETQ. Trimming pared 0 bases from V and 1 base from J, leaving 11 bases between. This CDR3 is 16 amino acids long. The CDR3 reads CASSLVVGRAKNIQYF. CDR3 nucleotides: TGCGCCAGCAGCTTGGTGGTGGGGAGGGCCAAAAACATTCAGTACTTC.

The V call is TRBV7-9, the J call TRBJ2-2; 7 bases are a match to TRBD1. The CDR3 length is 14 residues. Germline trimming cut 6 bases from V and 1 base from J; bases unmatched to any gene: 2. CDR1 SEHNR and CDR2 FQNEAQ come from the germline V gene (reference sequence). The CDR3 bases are TGTGCCAGCAGGGGGACAGAGAACACCGGGGAGCTGTTTTTT. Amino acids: CASRGTENTGELFF.

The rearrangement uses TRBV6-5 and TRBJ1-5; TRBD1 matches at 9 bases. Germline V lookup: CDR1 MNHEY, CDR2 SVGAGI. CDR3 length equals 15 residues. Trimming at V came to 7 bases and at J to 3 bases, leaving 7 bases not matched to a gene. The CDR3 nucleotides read TGTGCCAGCACCCCGGACAGGGGCTCCAATCAGCCCCAGCATTTT. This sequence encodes CASTPDRGSNQPQHF.

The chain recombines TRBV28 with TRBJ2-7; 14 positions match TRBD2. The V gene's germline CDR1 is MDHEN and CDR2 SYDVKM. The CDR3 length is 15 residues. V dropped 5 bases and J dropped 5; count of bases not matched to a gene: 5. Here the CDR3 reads CASSRRGLAGDEQYF. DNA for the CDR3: TGTGCCAGCAGTCGCAGGGGACTAGCGGGAGACGAGCAGTACTTC.

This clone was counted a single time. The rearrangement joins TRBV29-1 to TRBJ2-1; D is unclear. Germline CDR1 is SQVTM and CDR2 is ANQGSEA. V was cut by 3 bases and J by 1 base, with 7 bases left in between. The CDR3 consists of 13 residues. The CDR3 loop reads CSVDLGSYNEQFF. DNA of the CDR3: TGCAGCGTTGACCTCGGGTCCTACAATGAGCAGTTCTTC.

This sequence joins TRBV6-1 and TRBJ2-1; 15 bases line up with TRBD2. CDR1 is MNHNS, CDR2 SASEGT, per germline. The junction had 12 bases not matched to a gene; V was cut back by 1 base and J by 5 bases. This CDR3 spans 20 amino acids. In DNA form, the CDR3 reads TGTGCCAGCAGTGAAGAAGGGGGGATCGGACTAGCGGGAGGGGACAATGAGCAGTTCTTC. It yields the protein CASSEEGGIGLAGGDNEQFF.

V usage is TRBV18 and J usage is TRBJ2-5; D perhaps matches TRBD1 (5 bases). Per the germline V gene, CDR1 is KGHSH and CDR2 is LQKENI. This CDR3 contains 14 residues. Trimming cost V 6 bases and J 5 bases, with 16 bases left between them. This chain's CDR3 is CASSPDSLRETQYF. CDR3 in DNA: TGTGCCAGCTCTCCCGACAGTCTCCGGGAGACCCAGTACTTC.

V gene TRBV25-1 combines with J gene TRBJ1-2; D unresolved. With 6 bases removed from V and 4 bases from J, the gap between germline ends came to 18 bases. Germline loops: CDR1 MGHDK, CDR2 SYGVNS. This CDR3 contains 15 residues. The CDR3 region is CASSSTALGGYGYTF. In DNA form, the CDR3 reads TGTGCCAGCAGCTCGACGGCTCTAGGAGGCTATGGCTACACCTTC.